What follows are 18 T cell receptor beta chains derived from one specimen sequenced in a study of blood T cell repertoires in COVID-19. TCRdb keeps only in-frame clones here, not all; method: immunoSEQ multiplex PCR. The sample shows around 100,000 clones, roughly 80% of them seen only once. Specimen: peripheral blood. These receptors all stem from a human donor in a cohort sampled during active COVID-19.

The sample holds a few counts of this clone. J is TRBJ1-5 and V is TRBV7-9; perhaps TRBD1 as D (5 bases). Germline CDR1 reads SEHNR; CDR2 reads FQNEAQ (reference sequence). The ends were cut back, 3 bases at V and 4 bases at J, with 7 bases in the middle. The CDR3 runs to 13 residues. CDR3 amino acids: CASSFGGNQPQHF. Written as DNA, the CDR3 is TGTGCCAGCAGCTTTGGGGGGAATCAGCCCCAGCATTTT.

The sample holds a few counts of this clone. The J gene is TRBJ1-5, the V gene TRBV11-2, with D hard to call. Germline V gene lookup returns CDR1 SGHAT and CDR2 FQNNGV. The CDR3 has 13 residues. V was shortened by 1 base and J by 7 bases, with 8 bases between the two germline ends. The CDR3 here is CASSLVYSQPQHF. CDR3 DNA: TGTGCCAGCAGCTTAGTCTACTCGCAGCCCCAGCATTTT.

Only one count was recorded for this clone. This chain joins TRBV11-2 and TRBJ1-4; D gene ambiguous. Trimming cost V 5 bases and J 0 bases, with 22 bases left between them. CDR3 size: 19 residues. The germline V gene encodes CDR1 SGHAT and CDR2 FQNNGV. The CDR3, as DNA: TGTGCCAGCAGCGCCGGTTTTTCCCCGAATGGAGCAACTAATGAAAAACTGTTTTTT. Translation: CASSAGFSPNGATNEKLFF.

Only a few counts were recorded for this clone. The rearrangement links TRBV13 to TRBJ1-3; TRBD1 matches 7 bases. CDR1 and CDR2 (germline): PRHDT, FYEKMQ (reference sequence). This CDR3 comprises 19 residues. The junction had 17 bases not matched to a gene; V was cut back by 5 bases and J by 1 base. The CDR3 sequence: CASSPRQGRAGLSGNTIYF. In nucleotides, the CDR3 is TGTGCCAGCAGCCCCCGACAGGGCAGGGCCGGCCTATCTGGAAACACCATATATTTT.

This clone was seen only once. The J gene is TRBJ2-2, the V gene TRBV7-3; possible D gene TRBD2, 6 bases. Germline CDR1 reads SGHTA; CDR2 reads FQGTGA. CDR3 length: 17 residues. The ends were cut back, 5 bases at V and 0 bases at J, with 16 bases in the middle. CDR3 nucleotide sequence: TGTGCCAGCAGCCTCCCGGGACTTTCAACGAACACCGGGGAGCTGTTTTTT. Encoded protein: CASSLPGLSTNTGELFF. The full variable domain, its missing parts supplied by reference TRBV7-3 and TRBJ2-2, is GAGVSQTPSNKVTEKGKYVELRCDPISGHTALYWYRQSLGQGPEFLIYFQGTGAADDSGLPNDRFFAVRPEGSVSTLKIQRTERGDSAVYLCASSLPGLSTNTGELFFGEGSRLTVL.

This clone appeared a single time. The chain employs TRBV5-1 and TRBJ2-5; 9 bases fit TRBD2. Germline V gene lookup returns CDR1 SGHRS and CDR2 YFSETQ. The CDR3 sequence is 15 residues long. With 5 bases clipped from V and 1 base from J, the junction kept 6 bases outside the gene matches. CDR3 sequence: CASRRSGGPQETQYF. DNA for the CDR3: TGCGCCAGCAGACGGAGCGGGGGGCCCCAAGAGACCCAGTACTTC.

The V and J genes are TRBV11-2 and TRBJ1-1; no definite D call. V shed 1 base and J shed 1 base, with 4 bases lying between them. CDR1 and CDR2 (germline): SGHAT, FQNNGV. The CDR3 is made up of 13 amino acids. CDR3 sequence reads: CASSLARNTEAFF. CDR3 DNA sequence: TGTGCCAGCAGCTTAGCCCGGAACACTGAAGCTTTCTTT. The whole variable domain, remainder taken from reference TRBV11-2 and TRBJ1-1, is EAGVAQSPRYKIIEKRQSVAFWCNPISGHATLYWYQQILGQGPKLLIQFQNNGVVDDSQLPKDRFSAERLKGVDSTLKIQPAKLEDSAVYLCASSLARNTEAFFGQGTRLTVV.

The CDR3 spells CASSTPGIPRGAFF. For the CDR3, the DNA is TGTGCCAGTAGTACGCCCGGGATCCCCCGAGGAGCTTTCTTT. The chain joins TRBV19 to TRBJ1-1; D not resolved. Germline V gene sequence: CDR1 LNHDA, CDR2 SQIVND (reference sequence). The ends were cut back, 4 bases at V and 10 bases at J, with 19 bases in the middle. There are 14 residues in the CDR3. The variable domain in full, completed from reference TRBV19 and TRBJ1-1, reads DGGITQSPKYLFRKEGQNVTLSCEQNLNHDAMYWYRQDPGQGLRLIYYSQIVNDFQKGDIAEGYSVSREKKESFPLTVTSAQKNPTAFYLCASSTPGIPRGAFFGQGTRLTVV.

The CDR3 DNA is TGTGCCAGTTGCGAGGGGGCTAGCGGGATCACCGGGGAGCTGTTTTTT. Protein product: CASCEGASGITGELFF. The chain is built from TRBV19 and TRBJ2-2; 9 bases match TRBD2. V lost 8 bases and J lost 4; bases outside the gene matches: 11. The CDR3 length is 16 residues. Looked up from germline, CDR1 is LNHDA and CDR2 is SQIVND (reference sequence).

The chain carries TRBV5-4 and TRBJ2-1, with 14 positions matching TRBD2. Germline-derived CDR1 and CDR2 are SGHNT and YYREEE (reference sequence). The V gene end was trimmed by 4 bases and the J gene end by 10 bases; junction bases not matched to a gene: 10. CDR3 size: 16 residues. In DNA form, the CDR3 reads TGTGCCAGCAGCCCGGGACTAGCGGGAGCGGGATCGGAGCAGTTCTTC. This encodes CASSPGLAGAGSEQFF.

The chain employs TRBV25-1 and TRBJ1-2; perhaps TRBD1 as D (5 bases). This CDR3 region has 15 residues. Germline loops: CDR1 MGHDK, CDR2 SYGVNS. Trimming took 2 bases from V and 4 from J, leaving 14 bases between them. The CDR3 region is CASSEASGFSYGYTF. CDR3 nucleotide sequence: TGTGCCAGCAGTGAAGCCTCAGGGTTTTCCTATGGCTACACCTTC.

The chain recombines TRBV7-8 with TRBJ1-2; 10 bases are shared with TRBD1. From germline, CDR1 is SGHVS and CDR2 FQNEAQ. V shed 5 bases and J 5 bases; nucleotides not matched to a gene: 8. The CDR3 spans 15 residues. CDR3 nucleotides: TGTGCCAGCAGCGGGCCGGGACAGGGGATATATGGCTACACCTTC. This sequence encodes CASSGPGQGIYGYTF.

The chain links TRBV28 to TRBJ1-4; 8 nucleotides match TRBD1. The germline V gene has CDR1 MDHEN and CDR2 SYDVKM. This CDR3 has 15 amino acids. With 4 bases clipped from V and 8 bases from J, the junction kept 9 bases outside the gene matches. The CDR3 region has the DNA TGTGCCAGCAGTTCGAGACAGGGGTTTGGGGAAAAACTGTTTTTT. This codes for CASSSRQGFGEKLFF.

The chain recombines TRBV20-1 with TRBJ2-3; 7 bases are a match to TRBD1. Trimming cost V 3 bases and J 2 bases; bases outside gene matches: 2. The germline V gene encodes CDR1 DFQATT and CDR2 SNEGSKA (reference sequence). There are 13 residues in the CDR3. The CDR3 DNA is TGCAGTGCTAGTGAGGGGGCCACAGATACGCAGTATTTT. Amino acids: CSASEGATDTQYF.

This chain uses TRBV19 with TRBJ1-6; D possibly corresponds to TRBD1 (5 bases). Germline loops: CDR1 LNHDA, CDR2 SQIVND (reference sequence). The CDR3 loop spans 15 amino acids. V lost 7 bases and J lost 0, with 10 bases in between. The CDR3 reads CASKEGASYNSPLHF. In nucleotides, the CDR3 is TGTGCCAGTAAGGAAGGGGCCTCCTATAATTCACCCCTCCACTTT.

The CDR3 sequence is CASSYGTPSNYGYTF. CDR3 in DNA: TGTGCCAGCAGTTACGGGACACCGTCTAACTATGGCTACACCTTC. V is TRBV6-5 and J is TRBJ1-2; D might be TRBD1 (6 bases). The CDR3 is 15 residues long. From germline, CDR1 is MNHEY and CDR2 SVGAGI. Trimming shortened V by 2 bases and J by 0 bases, and 10 bases separated the two germline ends.

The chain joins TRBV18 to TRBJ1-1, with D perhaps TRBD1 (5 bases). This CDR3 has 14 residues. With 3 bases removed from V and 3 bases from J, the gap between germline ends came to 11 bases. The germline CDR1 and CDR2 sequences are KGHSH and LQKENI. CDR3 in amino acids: CASSPQGADTEAFF. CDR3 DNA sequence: TGTGCCAGCTCACCGCAGGGTGCGGACACTGAAGCTTTCTTT.

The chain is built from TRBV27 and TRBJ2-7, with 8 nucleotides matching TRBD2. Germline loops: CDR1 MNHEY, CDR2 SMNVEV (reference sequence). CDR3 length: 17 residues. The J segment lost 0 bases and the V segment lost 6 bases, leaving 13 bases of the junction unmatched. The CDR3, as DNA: TGTGCCAGCAGCCCCGGGCGGGTAGCGGGGAACTCCTACGAGCAGTACTTC. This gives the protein CASSPGRVAGNSYEQYF.